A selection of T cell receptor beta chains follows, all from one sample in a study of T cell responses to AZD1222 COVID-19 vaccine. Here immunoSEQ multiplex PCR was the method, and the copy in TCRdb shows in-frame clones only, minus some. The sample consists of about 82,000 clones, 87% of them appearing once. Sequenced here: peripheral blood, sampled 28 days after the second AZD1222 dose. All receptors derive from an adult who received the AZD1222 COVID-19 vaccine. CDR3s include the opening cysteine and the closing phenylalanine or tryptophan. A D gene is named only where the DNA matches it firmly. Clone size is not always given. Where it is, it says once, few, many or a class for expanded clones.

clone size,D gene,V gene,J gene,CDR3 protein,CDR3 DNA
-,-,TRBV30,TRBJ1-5,CAWSGGRSGNQPQHF,TGTGCCTGGAGTGGGGGGAGGTCTGGCAATCAGCCCCAGCATTTT
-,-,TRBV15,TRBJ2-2,CATRLGANTGELFF,TGTGCCACCAGGTTGGGGGCGAACACCGGGGAGCTGTTTTTT
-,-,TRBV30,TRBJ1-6,CAWSPGRPSPLHF,TGTGCCTGGAGTCCCGGTCGGCCTTCACCCCTCCACTTT
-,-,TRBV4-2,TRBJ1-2,CASSQEGEQVYGYTF,TGTGCCAGCAGCCAAGAGGGGGAACAGGTTTATGGCTACACCTTC
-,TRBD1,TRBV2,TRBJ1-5,CAIRDRDNQPQHF,TGTGCCATTCGGGACAGGGATAATCAGCCCCAGCATTTT
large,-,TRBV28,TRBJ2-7,CASSWTEETYEQYF,TGTGCCAGCAGTTGGACAGAGGAAACCTACGAGCAGTACTTC
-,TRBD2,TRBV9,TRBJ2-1,CASSPERTSISSNEQFF,TGTGCCAGCAGCCCAGAGAGGACTAGCATAAGTAGCAATGAGCAGTTCTTC
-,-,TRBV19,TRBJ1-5,CASTRRGSFESNQPQHF,TGTGCCAGTACCCGCAGGGGCTCCTTTGAAAGCAATCAGCCCCAGCATTTT
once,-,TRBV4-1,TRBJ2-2,CASSPAGTGELFF,TGCGCCAGCAGCCCCGCCGGCACCGGGGAGCTGTTTTTT
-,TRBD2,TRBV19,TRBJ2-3,CASRAGSTDTQYF,TGTGCCAGTAGAGCGGGGAGCACAGATACGCAGTATTTT
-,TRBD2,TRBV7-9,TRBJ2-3,CASNRGLAGDRTDTQYF,TGTGCCAGCAATCGTGGACTAGCGGGGGATCGCACAGATACGCAGTATTTT
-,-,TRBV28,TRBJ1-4,CASSPSSGVYNEKLFF,TGTGCCAGCAGTCCCAGCAGTGGGGTTTATAATGAAAAACTGTTTTTT
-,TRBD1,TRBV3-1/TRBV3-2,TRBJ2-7,CASSQGGTGFYEQYF,TGTGCCAGCAGCCAAGGTGGGACAGGGTTTTACGAGCAGTACTTC
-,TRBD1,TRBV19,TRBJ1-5,CASKGDRGDDQPQHF,TGTGCCAGTAAAGGGGACAGAGGGGACGATCAGCCCCAGCATTTT
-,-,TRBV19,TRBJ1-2,CASSIGAGDHYGYTF,TGTGCCAGTAGTATAGGGGCAGGGGATCACTATGGCTACACCTTC
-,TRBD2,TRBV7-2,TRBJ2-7,CASSLGEGPSYEQYF,TGTGCCAGCAGCTTAGGGGAGGGGCCCTCATACGAGCAGTACTTC
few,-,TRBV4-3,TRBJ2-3,CASSQDPASADTQYF,TGCGCCAGCAGCCAAGATCCGGCTAGTGCAGATACGCAGTATTTT
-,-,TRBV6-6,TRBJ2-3,CASSPLEGTQYF,TGTGCCAGCAGTCCACTAGAGGGTACGCAGTATTTT
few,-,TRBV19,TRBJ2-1,CASSIDAFGYLREQFF,TGTGCCAGTAGTATAGATGCATTCGGGTACCTTAGGGAGCAGTTCTTC
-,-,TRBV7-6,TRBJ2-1,CASSSIKAGPGGNEQFF,TGTGCCAGCAGCTCCATAAAAGCCGGGCCCGGGGGAAATGAGCAGTTCTTC
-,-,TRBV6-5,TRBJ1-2,CASRLNRGFGYTF,TGTGCCAGCAGATTAAACCGGGGTTTTGGCTACACCTTC
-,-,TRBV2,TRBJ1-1,CASSGGKGTEAFF,TGTGCCAGCTCGGGGGGGAAGGGCACTGAAGCTTTCTTT
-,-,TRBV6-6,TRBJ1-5,CASSLGGGASSNQPQHF,TGTGCCAGCAGTCTTGGGGGCGGGGCTTCTAGCAATCAGCCCCAGCATTTT
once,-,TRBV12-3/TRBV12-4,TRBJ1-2,CASSFSSGYTF,TGTGCCAGCAGTTTCTCGAGTGGCTACACCTTC
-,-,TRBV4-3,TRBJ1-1,CASSQQRFLNTEAFF,TGCGCCAGCAGCCAGCAGAGGTTCCTGAACACTGAAGCTTTCTTT
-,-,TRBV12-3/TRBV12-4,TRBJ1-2,CASRVSSLAGYTF,TGTGCCAGCAGAGTGAGCAGTCTGGCGGGCTACACCTTC
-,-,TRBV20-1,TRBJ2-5,CSARGETQYF,TGCAGTGCTAGAGGGGAGACCCAGTACTTC
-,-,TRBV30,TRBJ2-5,CAWSHPVGLGIETQYF,TGTGCCTGGAGCCACCCCGTGGGGCTCGGTATAGAGACCCAGTACTTC
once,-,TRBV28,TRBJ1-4,CASSPGSTSNEKLFF,TGTGCCAGCAGTCCAGGTTCCACATCTAATGAAAAACTGTTTTTT
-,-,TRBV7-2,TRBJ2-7,CASSLPDSSYEQYF,TGTGCCAGCAGCTTACCCGACAGCTCCTACGAGCAGTACTTC
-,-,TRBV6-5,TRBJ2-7,CASSYSRAGPSYEQYF,TGTGCCAGCAGTTACTCGAGGGCAGGGCCCTCCTACGAGCAGTACTTC
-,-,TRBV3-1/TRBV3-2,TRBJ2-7,CASSQDKGLVPYEQYF,TGTGCCAGCAGCCAAGATAAAGGGTTAGTTCCCTACGAGCAGTACTTC
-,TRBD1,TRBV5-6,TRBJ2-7,CASSQPPGTGGSRQYF,TGTGCCAGCAGCCAACCTCCTGGGACAGGGGGCTCAAGGCAGTACTTC
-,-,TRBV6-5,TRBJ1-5,CASSYTRHNQPQHF,TGTGCCAGCAGTTACACCCGACATAATCAGCCCCAGCATTTT
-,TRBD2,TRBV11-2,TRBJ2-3,CASSSLTGGSTDTQYF,TGTGCCAGCAGCTCCCTAACGGGGGGTAGCACAGATACGCAGTATTTT
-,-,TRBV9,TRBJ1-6,CASSVESRADYNSPLHF,TGTGCCAGCAGCGTAGAATCGCGGGCAGACTATAATTCACCCCTCCACTTT
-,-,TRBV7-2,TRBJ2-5,CASSFVDQETQYF,TGTGCCAGCAGCTTCGTAGACCAAGAGACCCAGTACTTC
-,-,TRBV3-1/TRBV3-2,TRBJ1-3,CASSQAGYTIYF,TGTGCCAGCAGCCAAGCAGGCTACACCATATATTTT
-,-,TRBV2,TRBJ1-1,CASSSSRELVQAFF,TGTGCCAGCAGCTCCAGCAGGGAATTAGTACAAGCTTTCTTT
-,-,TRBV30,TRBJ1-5,CAWSPSGARGPQHF,TGTGCCTGGAGCCCCTCCGGGGCCCGAGGGCCCCAGCATTTT
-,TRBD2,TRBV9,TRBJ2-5,CASSGRAGQRSETQYF,TGTGCCAGCAGCGGAAGAGCGGGGCAAAGATCAGAGACCCAGTACTTC
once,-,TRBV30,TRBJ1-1,CAWSVTVHTEAFF,TGTGCCTGGAGTGTGACAGTTCACACTGAAGCTTTCTTT
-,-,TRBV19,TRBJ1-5,CATQERGGQPQHF,TGTGCCACTCAGGAGAGGGGCGGTCAGCCCCAGCATTTT
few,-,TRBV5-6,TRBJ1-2,CASNNRPNYGYTF,TGTGCCAGCAACAACCGACCGAACTATGGCTACACCTTC
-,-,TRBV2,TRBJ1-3,CASSAVTSGNTIYF,TGTGCCAGCAGTGCCGTCACCTCTGGAAACACCATATATTTT
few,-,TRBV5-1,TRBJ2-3,CASSLGEGAITDTQYF,TGCGCCAGCAGCTTGGGGGAGGGGGCTATCACAGATACGCAGTATTTT